Sequencing of this TCR beta chain was carried out in a study of cytomegalovirus exposure and HLA in healthy donors. Primers included in the PCR were 60 Vbeta and 13 Jbeta primers. Sequenced by immunoSEQ multiplex PCR; TCRdb stores in-frame clones only, minus some. The profile shows about 110,000 clones, 50% to 65% of them singletons. Germline V gene sequence: CDR1 SGHDT, CDR2 YYEEEE. The CDR3 spans 15 residues. Trimming at V came to 4 bases and at J to 7 bases, leaving 10 bases not matched to a gene. This chain connects TRBV5-6 to TRBJ2-1; TRBD1 matches 8 bases. The sequence was obtained from a man aged 30 to 39 in good health and CMV-seropositive. Specimen: PBMCs. The CDR3 nucleotides read TGTGCCAGCAGCCCCACAGGGGGGAGTATTAATGAGCAGTTCTTC. Translating it yields CASSPTGGSINEQFF. Filled out from reference TRBV5-6 and TRBJ2-1, the complete variable domain reads DAGVTQSPTHLIKTRGQQVTLRCSPKSGHDTVSWYQQALGQGPQFIFQYYEEEERQRGNFPDRFSGHQFPNYSSELNVNALLLGDSALYLCASSPTGGSINEQFFGPGTRLTVL.